The 23 T cell receptor beta chains in this list originate from one sample, sequenced in a study of T cell changes during pregnancy in multiple sclerosis (dated by TCRdb to about 2019). The library came from the immunoSEQ multiplex PCR assay. TCRdb's version of the immuneACCESS table is confined to in-frame rearrangements and falls short of the full clone set. An unresolved V gene accounts for under half of the shortfall where checked; the remainder is of unknown origin. The sample yields around 34,000 clones; roughly 88% were counted once. Around 4.1% of the sample comes from the top ten. Sequencing was performed on CD8+ T cells from peripheral blood mononuclear cells, taken after pregnancy. The receptors shown here come from a female donor with multiple sclerosis, enrolled in a pregnancy study.

The CDR3 reads CASSHAGQAPAGELFF. CDR3 DNA sequence: TGTGCCAGCAGCCACGCCGGACAGGCCCCCGCCGGGGAGCTGTTTTTT. The chain uses TRBV4-2 and TRBJ2-2; TRBD1 matches 7 bases. V shed 3 bases, J shed 6 bases, and the junction held 10 bases outside the gene matches. Germline CDR1 is LGHNA and CDR2 is YNFKEQ. CDR3 length: 16 amino acids.

The rearrangement links TRBV9 to TRBJ2-3, with D possibly TRBD2 on 6 matching bases. Between the trimmed V and J ends, which lost 4 bases and 11 bases, there was a span of 14 bases. Germline V gene sequence: CDR1 SGDLS, CDR2 YYNGEE. This CDR3 contains 12 residues. CDR3 nucleotide sequence: TGTGCCAGCAGCCCAGCGGCCGGGGGGCAGTATTTT. This encodes CASSPAAGGQYF.

This clone was counted only a few times. The chain is built from TRBV4-3 and TRBJ1-4; D ambiguous. The CDR3 runs 16 residues. CDR1 is LGHNA, CDR2 YSLEER, per germline. The V end lost 0 bases, the J end lost 8 bases, and 16 bases lay between the germline ends. The CDR3 DNA reads as TGCGCCAGCAGCCAAGATAGTCCCGCGATCCGGGAAAAACTGTTTTTT. It translates to CASSQDSPAIREKLFF.

For this clone: At one boundary the junction diverges from the germline segment, which might be a read error. This chain connects TRBV9 to TRBJ2-1, with 8 bases identical to TRBD2. Germline values: CDR1 SGDLS, CDR2 YYNGEE. The CDR3 length is 13 residues. CDR3 sequence reads: CASNSGDYNERFF. In DNA, the CDR3 is TGTGCCAGCAATAGCGGGGACTACAATGAGCGGTTCTTC.

The rearrangement links TRBV29-1 to TRBJ2-1; 7 bases map to TRBD1. This CDR3 is built from 13 residues. V was clipped by 5 bases and J by 8 bases; unmatched bases: 9. CDR1 is SQVTM and CDR2 is ANQGSEA in the germline V gene. The DNA of the CDR3 is TGCAGCGTTCTATTGACAGGGTTGGATGAGCAGTTCTTC. Its protein product is CSVLLTGLDEQFF.

The CDR3 sequence is CSVEGVGQGYTGELFF. In nucleotides, the CDR3 is TGCAGCGTTGAAGGGGTGGGGCAGGGTTACACCGGGGAGCTGTTTTTT. This chain joins TRBV29-1 and TRBJ2-2; perhaps TRBD1 as D (5 bases). This CDR3 is 16 amino acids long. Germline-derived CDR1 and CDR2 are SQVTM and ANQGSEA. V was shortened by 1 base and J by 3 bases, with 15 bases between the two germline ends.

This clone came up a few times. The chain recombines TRBV19 with TRBJ1-5; TRBD1 matches at 9 bases. Trimming removed 8 bases from V and 4 bases from J; junction bases left unmatched: 0. Germline V gene data show CDR1 as LNHDA and CDR2 as SQIVND (reference sequence). The length of the CDR3 is 12 residues. CDR3 nucleotides: TGTGCCAGTGACAGGGGGAATCAGCCCCAGCATTTT. It encodes CASDRGNQPQHF.

The chain couples TRBV27 to TRBJ1-1, with a tentative D call TRBD1 (6 bases). This CDR3 has 13 amino acids. CDR1 and CDR2 (germline): MNHEY, SMNVEV (reference sequence). Trimming left V 7 bases short and J 7 bases short, with 16 bases between. This chain's CDR3 is CASNQGGGLEAFF. Written as DNA, the CDR3 is TGTGCCAGCAACCAAGGGGGGGGACTTGAAGCTTTCTTT.

The J gene is TRBJ1-2, the V gene TRBV7-6; 9 nucleotides line up with TRBD1. Trimming at V came to 4 bases and at J to 4 bases, leaving 13 bases not matched to a gene. The CDR3 length is 17 residues. In germline, CDR1 is SGHVS, CDR2 FNYEAQ. DNA of the CDR3: TGTGCCAGCAGCTCAAGGTCACAGGGGGCGCCGACCTATGGCTACACCTTC. Its protein is CASSSRSQGAPTYGYTF.

The chain couples TRBV5-4 to TRBJ2-1; 8 bases are shared with TRBD2. The CDR3 length is 15 residues. The junction had 2 bases not matched to a gene; V was cut back by 0 bases and J by 3 bases. Germline CDR1 SGHNT, CDR2 YYREEE (reference sequence). CDR3 in DNA: TGTGCCAGCAGCTTGGGGCGGGGGGACTACAATGAGCAGTTCTTC. This translates into CASSLGRGDYNEQFF.

The rearrangement uses TRBV7-2 and TRBJ1-1, with a weak D call TRBD1 (6 bases). Trimming stripped 5 bases from V and 10 bases from J, with 14 bases between. Looked up from germline, CDR1 is SGHTA and CDR2 is FQGNSA. CDR3 length: 12 residues. As DNA, the CDR3 is TGTGCCAGCAGCCTAGGGGGGGATGCAGCTTTCTTT. It specifies CASSLGGDAAFF.

The chain carries TRBV9 and TRBJ1-4; 12 positions match TRBD1. Per the germline V gene, CDR1 is SGDLS and CDR2 is YYNGEE. Trimming took 9 bases from V and 8 from J; bases not matched to a gene: 11. The CDR3 runs 15 residues. The CDR3 nucleotides are TGTGCCACCACCGGGGACAGGGGGCACCAGGAAAAACTGTTTTTT. This gives the protein CATTGDRGHQEKLFF. The full variable domain, rest sourced from reference TRBV9 and TRBJ1-4, is DSGVTQTPKHLITATGQRVTLRCSPRSGDLSVYWYQQSLDQGLQFLIQYYNGEERAKGNILERFSAQQFPDLHSELNLSSLELGDSALYFCATTGDRGHQEKLFFGSGTQLSVL.

V and J are TRBV7-6 and TRBJ1-5; no clear D. The V gene lost 1 base and the J gene lost 0 bases, with 10 bases spanning the gap. The CDR3 consists of 16 residues. Germline V gene lookup returns CDR1 SGHVS and CDR2 FNYEAQ. The CDR3 reads CASSLDSWNSNQPQHF. DNA for the CDR3: TGTGCCAGCAGCTTAGACAGTTGGAATAGCAATCAGCCCCAGCATTTT.

V gene TRBV4-3 combines with J gene TRBJ2-7; a weak D match, TRBD1 (6 bases). The germline gives CDR1 LGHNA, CDR2 YSLEER. V dropped 4 bases and J dropped 3 bases, with 16 bases sitting between them. This CDR3 has 15 residues. The CDR3 protein is CASSPGSGQFYEQYF. CDR3 nucleotides: TGCGCCAGCAGCCCCGGATCTGGACAGTTCTACGAGCAGTACTTC.

The chain carries TRBV7-2 and TRBJ1-3; TRBD1 might be the D (6 bases). This CDR3 spans 14 amino acids. The germline V gene has CDR1 SGHTA and CDR2 FQGNSA. Deletions cut 5 bases from V and 1 base from J, with 9 bases between. The DNA of the CDR3 is TGTGCCAGCAGCAAACAGGGTTCTGGAAACACCATATATTTT. It translates to CASSKQGSGNTIYF.

The rearrangement uses TRBV27 and TRBJ1-6; D ambiguous. CDR3 length equals 17 residues. Looked up from germline, CDR1 is MNHEY and CDR2 is SMNVEV (reference sequence). V lost 8 bases, J lost 2 bases, and 19 bases lay in between. The CDR3 DNA reads as TGTGCCAGCTCTCTTTCACCCGGGAGGGCCTATAATTCACCCCTCCACTTT. Translation gives CASSLSPGRAYNSPLHF.

J is TRBJ2-1 and V is TRBV7-9; 11 bases are a match to TRBD2. The CDR3 sequence is 17 residues long. Germline V gives CDR1 SEHNR, CDR2 FQNEAQ (reference sequence). Trimming took 5 bases from V and 6 from J; bases not matched to a gene: 12. CDR3 sequence (DNA): TGTGCCAGCAGCCCCGGACTAGCGGGCCCCCAGGGCAATGAGCAGTTCTTC. Protein product: CASSPGLAGPQGNEQFF.

The rearrangement links TRBV7-9 to TRBJ1-2; weak D call: TRBD1 (6 bases). This CDR3 contains 13 residues. Germline CDR1 SEHNR, CDR2 FQNEAQ (reference sequence). V lost 7 bases and J 5 bases, leaving 14 bases between the germline ends. CDR3 sequence: CASTMGRGYGYTF. The CDR3 DNA is TGTGCCAGCACGATGGGCAGGGGTTATGGCTACACCTTC.

The V call is TRBV19, the J call TRBJ1-2; 8 bases agree with TRBD1. Germline lookup yields CDR1 LNHDA and CDR2 SQIVND (reference sequence). Trimming cost V 2 bases and J 3 bases; bases outside gene matches: 2. The CDR3 runs to 14 residues. The CDR3, as DNA: TGTGCCAGTAGTATACTGGACAGGGACTATGGCTACACCTTC. Amino acids: CASSILDRDYGYTF.

The chain recombines TRBV6-4 with TRBJ1-2; a weak D match, TRBD1 (6 bases). The V gene lost 5 bases and the J gene lost 0 bases, with 13 bases spanning the gap. CDR1 is MRHNA, CDR2 SNTAGT, per germline. The CDR3 has 15 amino acids. The CDR3 sequence is CASSPRAGANYGYTF. The DNA of the CDR3 is TGTGCCAGCAGTCCCCGGGCAGGGGCTAACTATGGCTACACCTTC.

The chain joins TRBV6-6 to TRBJ2-3, with no clear D. V was trimmed by 8 bases and J by 4 bases, leaving 7 bases between them. Per germline, CDR1 MNHNY and CDR2 SVGAGI (reference sequence). This CDR3 has 11 amino acids. CDR3 DNA sequence: TGTGCCAGCCTAATGGCAGATACGCAGTATTTT. This sequence encodes CASLMADTQYF.

In this sample, this clone turned up once. The chain is built from TRBV6-5 and TRBJ2-3; no definite D call. The germline V gene has CDR1 MNHEY and CDR2 SVGAGI. Trimming shortened V by 4 bases and J by 0 bases, and 11 bases separated the two germline ends. This CDR3 is built from 15 residues. DNA of the CDR3: TGTGCCAGCAGTTTTCTCCGAGAGAGCACAGATACGCAGTATTTT. Protein sequence: CASSFLRESTDTQYF.

V usage is TRBV9 and J usage is TRBJ2-3; 9 bases map to TRBD2. Unmatched junction bases numbered 11, after V lost 0 bases and J lost 3 bases. The CDR3 sequence is 18 residues long. Germline CDR1 is SGDLS and CDR2 is YYNGEE. This CDR3 is CASSVDPPPSGVTDTQYF. The CDR3 DNA reads TGTGCCAGCAGCGTAGACCCCCCGCCTAGCGGGGTGACAGATACGCAGTATTTT.